This TCR beta chain was identified during a study of T cell responses to AZD1222 COVID-19 vaccine. Broader study findings: Vaccine-related CD4 TCRs covered spike, predominating at 160-218 and 743-854. Among the donors, most were white British and more were female, and clonal diversity was possibly underestimated. All repertoire sampling was performed exclusively after the peak T cell response.

The CDR3 covers 15 residues. V was pared by 4 bases and J by 4 bases, with 5 bases of the junction left unmatched. Germline V gene sequence: CDR1 LGHNA, CDR2 YSLEER. Measured with immunoSEQ multiplex PCR; TCRdb has only the in-frame clones, and not every one. The table records around 150,000 clones, 92% of them present only once. As regards this clone: The antigen remains unidentified.

The sequence was obtained from an adult who received the AZD1222 COVID-19 vaccine. The sequenced sample was peripheral blood, obtained 28 days after the second AZD1222 dose. The V and J genes are TRBV4-3 and TRBJ1-3; 9 bases are shared with TRBD1. The CDR3 region has the DNA TGCGCCAGCAGCCTAGAACAGGGGGCGGGAAACACCATATATTTT. This translates into CASSLEQGAGNTIYF.